These 11 T cell receptor beta chains share one sample of origin, sequenced in a study of blood T cells in healthy people across ages. For the second PCR, which ran for about 6 to 11 cycles, a sample-barcoded 5' primer and a J-beta primer mix were used. TCRdb reprocessed the 5' RACE reads via MiXCR and lists one record per CDR3 protein. The table lists about 1.8 million distinct CDR3 sequences, about 50% of them singletons. Sequenced sample: blood. These receptors were obtained from a woman aged 40 to 50 in good health.

V gene TRBV7-8 combines with J gene TRBJ2-7; no clear D. The germline V and J ends were trimmed by 2 bases and 8 bases, with 10 bases remaining between them. CDR3 size: 12 residues. CDR1 and CDR2 from the germline V gene are SGHVS and FQNEAQ. CDR3 sequence reads: CASSLIPGQQYF. The CDR3 DNA reads TGTGCCAGCAGCTTAATTCCCGGACAGCAGTACTTC.

About this clonotype itself: This may be a read error: a much more frequent sequence differs by one nucleotide. This chain joins TRBV7-2 and TRBJ1-1, with D hard to call. The CDR3 is made up of 14 amino acids. Per germline, CDR1 SGHTA and CDR2 FQGNSA. V shed 1 base and J shed 0 bases, with 6 bases lying between them. This CDR3 reads CASSLGAVNTEAFF. The CDR3 region has the DNA TGTGCCAGCAGCTTAGGGGCGGTGAACACTGAAGCTTTCTTT.

This clonotype showed up just a few times. For the CDR3, the DNA is TGCAGTGCTAGACCACTAGCGGGGGGACACAATGAGCAGTTCTTC. Encoded protein: CSARPLAGGHNEQFF. This chain connects TRBV20-1 to TRBJ2-1, with TRBD2 identical over 12 bases. In germline, CDR1 is DFQATT, CDR2 SNEGSKA (reference sequence). With V trimmed by 2 bases and J by 5 bases, 4 bases remained unmatched. This CDR3 is 15 amino acids long.

This clonotype has a handful of counts. V is TRBV5-1 and J is TRBJ1-5; no clear D gene. Trimming stripped 0 bases from V and 3 bases from J, with 4 bases between. Germline CDR1 SGHRS, CDR2 YFSETQ. The CDR3 runs to 13 residues. This CDR3 reads CASSLGHNQPQHF. CDR3 in DNA: TGCGCCAGCAGCTTGGGTCACAATCAGCCCCAGCATTTT.

The V call is TRBV5-1, the J call TRBJ1-5; D unresolved. V was shortened by 0 bases and J by 2 bases, with 12 bases between the two germline ends. This CDR3 is 16 amino acids long. Germline CDR1 SGHRS, CDR2 YFSETQ. The DNA of the CDR3 is TGCGCCAGCAGCTTGGTTCCAGCAGCGGGCAATCAGCCCCAGCATTTT. It is translated as CASSLVPAAGNQPQHF. Combining the CDR3 with reference TRBV5-1 and TRBJ1-5 gives the whole variable domain KAGVTQTPRYLIKTRGQQVTLSCSPISGHRSVSWYQQTPGQGLQFLFEYFSETQRNKGNFPGRFSGRQFSNSRSEMNVSTLELGDSALYLCASSLVPAAGNQPQHFGDGTRLSIL.

This clonotype turned up a few times. The chain combines TRBV9 with TRBJ2-5, with D unresolved. The V end lost 0 bases, the J end lost 5 bases, and 14 bases lay between the germline ends. The germline V gene encodes CDR1 SGDLS and CDR2 YYNGEE. This CDR3 has 15 amino acids. DNA for the CDR3: TGTGCCAGCAGCGTAGGGTCCGCTCGGAGTGAGACCCAGTACTTC. Translation: CASSVGSARSETQYF.

With respect to this clonotype: One end of the junction does not line up with germline, which may come from a read error. V is TRBV6-2 or TRBV6-3 and J is TRBJ2-7; possibly TRBD2 for D (6 bases). The J call may be wrong; the DNA end is better matched by TRBJ2-5. CDR3 length: 14 residues. Per germline, CDR1 MNHEY and CDR2 SVGEGT. This CDR3 is CASTQPGLQGTQYF. The CDR3 DNA follows: TGTGCCAGCACTCAGCCGGGACTTCAAGGGACCCAGTACTTC.

The rearrangement uses TRBV20-1 and TRBJ2-1, with D possibly matching TRBD1 (6 bases). Gene TRBJ2-7 matches the end of the DNA better, so the J call may be wrong. The germline CDR1 and CDR2 sequences are DFQATT and SNEGSKA (reference sequence). This CDR3 is built from 15 residues. The CDR3 nucleotides read TGCAGTGCTAACGGACAGTCTTACTCCTACAATGAGCAGTACTTC. This sequence encodes CSANGQSYSYNEQYF.

The rearrangement links TRBV2 to TRBJ2-3; D is uncertain. The CDR3 loop spans 15 amino acids. Trimming removed 4 bases from V and 3 bases from J, with 14 bases in between. Germline V gene lookup returns CDR1 SNHLY and CDR2 FYNNEI. The chain's CDR3 is CASSGKGQRTDTQYF. The CDR3 coding sequence is TGTGCCAGCAGTGGAAAAGGGCAAAGAACAGATACGCAGTATTTT.

The CDR3 protein is CSAEGGALETQYF. CDR3 DNA: TGCAGTGCGGAAGGGGGGGCTCTAGAGACCCAGTACTTC. J is TRBJ2-5 and V is TRBV20-1; weak D call: TRBD2 (7 bases). V lost 6 bases and J 4 bases, leaving 15 bases between the germline ends. CDR3 length: 13 amino acids. Per the germline V gene, CDR1 is DFQATT and CDR2 is SNEGSKA (reference sequence).

This clonotype has just a few counts. The CDR3 protein is CASSYDRGDYNEQFF. The CDR3 bases are TGTGCCAGCAGTTACGACAGGGGGGACTACAATGAGCAGTTCTTC. V and J are TRBV6-2 or TRBV6-3 and TRBJ2-1; 9 bases agree with TRBD1. After removal of 2 bases from V and 3 bases from J, the junction contained 2 bases not matched to a gene. Germline V gene lookup returns CDR1 MNHEY and CDR2 SVGEGT. This CDR3 has 15 amino acids.